This T cell receptor beta chain was profiled in a study of graft-versus-host responses after intestinal transplantation. Whole-study context: Grafts were multivisceral, liver-intestinal, or isolated intestinal.

About this clone itself: Antigen unknown.

Study-wide points: Ileal or blood samples showed some GvH clones first, and such clones were also found in recipient marrow.

Sequencing was performed with immunoSEQ multiplex PCR; in TCRdb, only in-frame clones are kept and a portion is missing. The repertoire holds about 50,000 clones, with 85% to 95% as singletons. This CDR3 has 17 amino acids. The sequence derives from a human donor who was the organ donor for an intestinal transplant. This specimen consisted of unstimulated CD4+ T cells sorted from spleen or lymph node cells, obtained before transplant. This chain uses TRBV21-1 with TRBJ1-5. TRBV21-1 is a pseudogene locus. The CDR3 sequence: CASSRRATPKSNQPQHF. CDR3 DNA sequence: TGTGCCAGCAGCAGACGGGCGACCCCCAAGAGCAATCAGCCCCAGCATTTT.